Below are 21 T cell receptor beta chains sequenced from a single sample in a study of T cells in Graves' hyperthyroidism and ophthalmopathy (dated by TCRdb to between 2018 and 2021). Receptor libraries were prepared by multiplex PCR. These reads were obtained on an Illumina HiSeq 2000. Amplification of TCR beta CDR3 regions was carried out from RNA transcripts. For the first round of RT-PCR on the TCR CDR3, the HTBI primer set was used together with the Qiagen OneStep RT-PCR kit. The public reads were quality trimmed at Q25 with fastp and then assembled into clones with MiXCR by TCRdb, keeping productive beta chains. Identical CDR3 proteins give one entry, which carries the most common genes and DNA. The sample table holds about 300,000 distinct CDR3 sequences, of which around 20% were seen once. Roughly 39% of the sample rests with the top ten. Sequencing input: blood. These receptors were collected from a man in his fifties with Graves' ophthalmopathy.

This chain uses TRBV29-1 with TRBJ2-7, with 9 nucleotides matching TRBD1. The CDR3 is 14 amino acids. Trimming took 4 bases from V and 0 from J; bases not matched to a gene: 4. CDR1 SQVTM and CDR2 ANQGSEA come from the germline V gene. DNA for the CDR3: TGCAGCGTTGTTCCGGGACAGGGCTCCTACGAGCAGTACTTC. This sequence encodes CSVVPGQGSYEQYF.

The table lists this clonotype with many counts. The chain employs TRBV20-1 and TRBJ1-2; D might be TRBD1 (6 bases). In germline, CDR1 is DFQATT, CDR2 SNEGSKA (reference sequence). The V end lost 4 bases, the J end lost 7 bases, and 19 bases lay between the germline ends. The CDR3 contains 14 residues. The CDR3 is CSATQPTGTPGYTF. CDR3 in DNA: TGCAGTGCTACACAACCAACAGGGACCCCTGGCTACACCTTC.

In this sample, this clonotype turned up a few times. V usage is TRBV28 and J usage is TRBJ2-3; maybe TRBD2 (5 bases). The CDR3 extends over 16 amino acids. The germline CDR1 and CDR2 sequences are MDHEN and SYDVKM. Between the trimmed V and J ends, which lost 2 bases and 0 bases, there was a span of 12 bases. The CDR3 nucleotides read TGTGCCAGCAGTTTAAGTCGACTAACCAGCACAGATACGCAGTATTTT. Residues: CASSLSRLTSTDTQYF. Drawing the rest from reference TRBV28 and TRBJ2-3, the complete variable domain is DVKVTQSSRYLVKRTGEKVFLECVQDMDHENMFWYRQDPGLGLRLIYFSYDVKMKEKGDIPEGYSVSREKKERFSLILESASTNQTSMYLCASSLSRLTSTDTQYFGPGTRLTVL.

This clonotype has at least ten counts. This rearrangement joins TRBV28 to TRBJ2-7; 8 nucleotides agree with TRBD2. The CDR3 totals 15 residues. Per the germline V gene, CDR1 is MDHEN and CDR2 is SYDVKM. With V trimmed by 5 bases and J by 3 bases, 9 bases remained unmatched. CDR3 sequence (DNA): TGTGCCAGCAGTCCACACCGACTAGCGAGCTACGAGCAGTACTTC. Translated: CASSPHRLASYEQYF. Full variable domain (remainder filled in from reference TRBV28 and TRBJ2-7): DVKVTQSSRYLVKRTGEKVFLECVQDMDHENMFWYRQDPGLGLRLIYFSYDVKMKEKGDIPEGYSVSREKKERFSLILESASTNQTSMYLCASSPHRLASYEQYFGPGTRLTVT.

This clonotype was detected only a few times. The J gene is TRBJ2-7, the V gene TRBV30; 7 bases fit TRBD1. The CDR3 is 13 residues long. With V trimmed by 5 bases and J by 0 bases, 4 bases remained unmatched. Germline V gene sequence: CDR1 GTSNPN, CDR2 SVGIG (reference sequence). The CDR3 spells CAWRDRTSYEQYF. CDR3 sequence (DNA): TGTGCCTGGCGGGACAGAACCTCCTACGAGCAGTACTTC.

The genes are TRBV18 and TRBJ2-6; D gene uncertain. Germline values: CDR1 KGHSH, CDR2 LQKENI. Trimming cost V 3 bases and J 0 bases, with 12 bases left between them. The CDR3 extends over 17 amino acids. CDR3: CASSPGELLSGANVLTF. In DNA form, the CDR3 reads TGTGCCAGCTCACCCGGAGAGCTTCTCTCTGGGGCCAACGTCCTGACTTTC.

This clonotype was counted many times. This sequence joins TRBV28 and TRBJ2-7; 11 nucleotides match TRBD2. V shed 7 bases and J 6 bases; nucleotides not matched to a gene: 8. The CDR3 sequence is 14 residues long. Germline loops: CDR1 MDHEN, CDR2 SYDVKM. In DNA, the CDR3 is TGTGCCAGCACCGGGCTAGCGGGAGGCCTCGAGCAGTACTTC. Protein: CASTGLAGGLEQYF.

A remark on this clonotype: At one of its ends the junction is not consistent with the germline gene, which may arise from a read error. J is TRBJ2-7 and V is TRBV4-1; 10 nucleotides agree with TRBD2. There are 15 residues in the CDR3. Germline V gives CDR1 MGHRA, CDR2 YSYEKL. The CDR3, as DNA: TGTGCCAGCAGCTCGATGACTAGCGGGTCCTACGAGCAGTACTTC. It translates to CASSSMTSGSYEQYF.

This clonotype was detected many times. The V gene is TRBV3-1, the J gene TRBJ1-5; 9 nucleotides match TRBD1. Trimming cost V 1 base and J 0 bases; bases outside gene matches: 10. The CDR3 length is 19 residues. Germline V gene lookup returns CDR1 LGHDT and CDR2 YNNKEL (reference sequence). Here the CDR3 reads CASSQGEDRGLYSNQPQHF. In nucleotides, the CDR3 is TGTGCCAGCAGCCAAGGAGAGGACAGGGGACTATATAGCAATCAGCCCCAGCATTTT.

V usage is TRBV27 and J usage is TRBJ2-5, with TRBD1 identical over 7 bases. Looked up from germline, CDR1 is MNHEY and CDR2 is SMNVEV (reference sequence). The junction had 9 bases not matched to a gene; V was cut back by 0 bases and J by 5 bases. The CDR3 is 16 amino acids. CDR3 sequence: CASSLSLGGRRETQYF. The DNA of the CDR3 is TGTGCCAGCAGTTTATCCCTAGGGGGCAGAAGGGAGACCCAGTACTTC.

The table lists this clonotype with many counts. The chain is built from TRBV24-1 and TRBJ2-1; the match to TRBD2 covers 9 bases. This CDR3 is 17 amino acids long. V gave up 1 base and J gave up 6 bases; unmatched junction bases: 9. Germline V gene sequence: CDR1 KGHDR, CDR2 SFDVKD. The CDR3 sequence is CATSDFSGSGSANEQFF. Written as DNA, the CDR3 is TGTGCCACCAGTGATTTTAGCGGGAGTGGGTCGGCCAATGAGCAGTTCTTC.

This chain uses TRBV20-1 with TRBJ2-1, with 8 nucleotides matching TRBD1. Germline V CDR1 and CDR2: DFQATT, SNEGSKA (reference sequence). The CDR3 spans 12 residues. Losses at the gene ends were 1 base for V and 12 bases for J; bases not matched to a gene: 5. The CDR3 region is CSARGTGMWQFF. DNA for the CDR3: TGCAGTGCTAGAGGGACAGGGATGTGGCAGTTCTTC.

V gene TRBV30 combines with J gene TRBJ2-6, with D perhaps TRBD1 (5 bases). This CDR3 is 14 amino acids long. Trimming cost V 3 bases and J 2 bases, with 8 bases left between them. CDR1 and CDR2 from the germline V gene are GTSNPN and SVGIG (reference sequence). This CDR3 is CAWRQVAGANVLTF. The CDR3 DNA reads TGTGCCTGGAGACAGGTTGCTGGGGCCAACGTCCTGACTTTC.

CDR3 region: CASSVAPSRGKGDTQYF. CDR3 in DNA: TGTGCCAGCAGCGTAGCCCCATCCCGGGGTAAAGGGGATACGCAGTATTTT. The rearrangement links TRBV9 to TRBJ2-3; perhaps TRBD2 as D (5 bases). Germline V lookup: CDR1 SGDLS, CDR2 YYNGEE. The CDR3 is 17 amino acids. Trimming removed 0 bases at V and 6 bases at J, with 20 bases between.

The table lists this clonotype with many counts. The V and J genes are TRBV6-1 and TRBJ2-5; 7 bases map to TRBD1. CDR1 and CDR2 (germline): MNHNS, SASEGT. J gave up 3 bases and V 5 bases, and 3 bases lay outside the gene matches. CDR3 length equals 13 residues. The CDR3 reads CASSITGEETQYF. The CDR3 nucleotides are TGTGCCAGCAGTATTACAGGGGAAGAGACCCAGTACTTC.

The chain couples TRBV20-1 to TRBJ1-6; D might be TRBD1 (5 bases). This CDR3 has 13 residues. CDR1 is DFQATT and CDR2 is SNEGSKA in the germline V gene (reference sequence). The V and J ends lost 6 bases and 6 bases respectively, with 12 bases between them. This CDR3 is CSAGGTLNSPLHF. DNA for the CDR3: TGCAGTGCCGGGGGGACTCTTAATTCACCCCTCCACTTT.

The J gene is TRBJ2-5, the V gene TRBV6-5; TRBD2 aligns across 14 bases. Germline V gene lookup returns CDR1 MNHEY and CDR2 SVGAGI. The CDR3 covers 13 residues. J lost 10 bases, V lost 2 bases, and 0 bases had no gene match. The CDR3 spells CASSYGTSGSQYF. In nucleotides, the CDR3 is TGTGCCAGCAGTTACGGGACTAGCGGGAGCCAGTACTTC.

This clonotype was detected ten times or more. V usage is TRBV7-3 and J usage is TRBJ1-1, with D unresolved. CDR1 SGHTA and CDR2 FQGTGA come from the germline V gene. V gave up 3 bases and J gave up 4 bases, with 9 bases separating them. The CDR3 sequence is 13 residues long. The CDR3 DNA sequence: TGTGCCAGCAGCTTGAGCTGGGGCACTGAAGCTTTCTTT. Translation gives CASSLSWGTEAFF. The complete variable domain, with remaining parts taken from reference TRBV7-3 and TRBJ1-1, reads GAGVSQTPSNKVTEKGKYVELRCDPISGHTALYWYRQSLGQGPEFLIYFQGTGAADDSGLPNDRFFAVRPEGSVSTLKIQRTERGDSAVYLCASSLSWGTEAFFGQGTRLTVV.

V is TRBV19 and J is TRBJ2-3; D may be TRBD1 (5 bases). The CDR3 extends over 14 amino acids. Trimming left V 6 bases short and J 2 bases short, with 12 bases between. Germline-derived CDR1 and CDR2 are LNHDA and SQIVND (reference sequence). CDR3 amino acids: CASRPRTYTDTQYF. The CDR3 DNA sequence: TGTGCCAGTAGGCCCAGGACATACACAGATACGCAGTATTTT. The full variable domain, its missing parts supplied by reference TRBV19 and TRBJ2-3, is DGGITQSPKYLFRKEGQNVTLSCEQNLNHDAMYWYRQDPGQGLRLIYYSQIVNDFQKGDIAEGYSVSREKKESFPLTVTSAQKNPTAFYLCASRPRTYTDTQYFGPGTRLTVL.

This chain links TRBV20-1 with TRBJ2-1, with 7 bases lining up with TRBD2. Losses at the gene ends were 3 bases for V and 7 bases for J; bases not matched to a gene: 9. CDR1 is DFQATT, CDR2 SNEGSKA, per germline (reference sequence). The CDR3 covers 14 residues. The CDR3 here is CSASESLAVNEQFF. CDR3 nucleotides: TGCAGTGCTAGTGAAAGTCTAGCGGTTAATGAGCAGTTCTTC.

The genes are TRBV29-1 and TRBJ2-5; TRBD2 agrees at 8 bases. The CDR3 covers 15 residues. Germline CDR1 and CDR2: SQVTM and ANQGSEA. The J segment lost 5 bases and the V segment lost 6 bases, leaving 14 bases of the junction unmatched. CDR3: CSVEPGPRGGETQYF. The CDR3 DNA reads TGCAGCGTGGAACCGGGCCCCCGGGGGGGGGAGACCCAGTACTTC. Looking up the rest from reference TRBV29-1 and TRBJ2-5 gives the full variable domain: SAVISQKPSRDICQRGTSLTIQCQVDSQVTMMFWYRQQPGQSLTLIATANQGSEATYESGFVIDKFPISRPNLTFSTLTVSNMSPEDSSIYLCSVEPGPRGGETQYFGPGTRLLVL.